This T cell receptor beta chain emerged from a study of blood T cell repertoires in COVID-19. The germline gives CDR1 MGHDK, CDR2 SYGVNS. Trimming at V came to 3 bases and at J to 2 bases, leaving 9 bases not matched to a gene. CDR3 length: 16 residues. Here immunoSEQ multiplex PCR was the method, and the copy in TCRdb shows in-frame clones only, minus some. The data show tens of thousands of clones, roughly 83% seen once. The chain carries TRBV25-1 and TRBJ2-7, with 8 positions matching TRBD1. This clonotype was obtained from a human donor in a cohort sampled during active COVID-19. The sequenced sample was peripheral blood. CDR3: CASSENKQGGAYEQYF. In DNA form, the CDR3 reads TGTGCCAGCAGTGAGAACAAACAGGGGGGCGCCTACGAGCAGTACTTC.